This T cell receptor (beta chain) is from a study of T cell responses to AZD1222 COVID-19 vaccine. Study results and caveats: Reports say nearly half of spike-specific TCRs go after unmutated variant regions. Females outnumbered males among donors, who were mostly white British; clonal diversity was possibly underestimated. The repertoires were collected only after the peak T cell response.

Generated by immunoSEQ multiplex PCR, the TCRdb table keeps only in-frame clones and is missing some. The table records approximately 140,000 clones, about 90% of them present only once. There are 15 residues in the CDR3. The V end lost 5 bases, the J end lost 4 bases, and 19 bases lay between the germline ends. CDR1 and CDR2 from the germline V gene are SGHNT and YYREEE (reference sequence). Notes on this clone: Antigen unknown.

This clonotype was obtained from an adult in good health. The chain links TRBV5-4 to TRBJ2-7; TRBD2 is a possible D gene (6 bases). The sample was peripheral blood, taken on day 0 of AZD1222 vaccination. This CDR3 is CASSQRRADVYEQYF. The CDR3 DNA follows: TGTGCCAGCAGTCAACGGAGGGCGGACGTATACGAGCAGTACTTC.